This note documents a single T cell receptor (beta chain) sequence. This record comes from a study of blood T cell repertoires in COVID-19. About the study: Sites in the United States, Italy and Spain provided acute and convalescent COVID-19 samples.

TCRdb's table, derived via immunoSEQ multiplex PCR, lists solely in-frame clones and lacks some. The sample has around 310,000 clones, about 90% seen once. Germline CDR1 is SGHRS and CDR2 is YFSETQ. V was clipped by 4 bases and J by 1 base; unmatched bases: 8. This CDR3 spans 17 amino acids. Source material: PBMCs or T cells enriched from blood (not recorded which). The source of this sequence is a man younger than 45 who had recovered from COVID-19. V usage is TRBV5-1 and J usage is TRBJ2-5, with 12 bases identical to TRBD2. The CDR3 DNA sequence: TGCGCCAGCAGCATAAAGACTAGCGGGGGATTCCAAGAGACCCAGTACTTC. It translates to CASSIKTSGGFQETQYF.